These T cell receptor beta chains were read from a single sample in a study of T cells expressing NK-cell markers. From its re-call of the 5' RACE reads, TCRdb lists each CDR3 protein once, without DNA. The sample table includes 400,000 to 500,000 distinct CDR3 sequences. Sequenced material: blood T cells: a sorted CD56 or NKG2C T cell subset, CD4+ or CD8+ T cells, or bulk PBMC T cells (not recorded which). These receptors all come from a woman between 18 and 69 years old in good health. CDR3s include the opening cysteine and the closing phenylalanine or tryptophan.

J	V	CDR3
TRBJ2-3	TRBV3-1	CASSQPAAGGTDTQYF
TRBJ2-2	TRBV6-2/TRBV6-3	CASSATLERGATGELFF
TRBJ2-3	TRBV7-9	CASRAGFPSTDTQYF
TRBJ1-1	TRBV11-1	CASSLNGPGNTEAFF
TRBJ2-4	TRBV12-3/TRBV12-4	CASSFPLNIQYF
TRBJ2-5	TRBV7-9	CASSEEWGAQGETQYF
TRBJ2-7	TRBV6-5	CASSYSVGLSYEQYF
TRBJ1-1	TRBV9	CASSEGGQSNTEAFF
TRBJ1-1	TRBV7-2	CASRPRGQPNTDAFF
TRBJ1-1	TRBV5-1	CASSLGFGGNTEAFF
TRBJ2-3	TRBV6-1	CASRQLAGVADTQYF
TRBJ2-1	TRBV28	CASGRALAPNEQFF
TRBJ2-1	TRBV7-8	CASSPRLGNEQFF